This TCR beta chain was identified during a study of OX40 agonist ivuxolimab in advanced cancers. Overall study: The drug used for patients, ivuxolimab, was an agonistic anti-OX40 (CD134) antibody.

This clone was seen only once. Data came from immunoSEQ multiplex PCR; TCRdb stores just in-frame clones and leaves some out. The sample contains about 48,000 clones, approximately 90% of which appear only once. The CDR3 extends over 14 amino acids. Germline values: CDR1 MNHEY, CDR2 SMNVEV (reference sequence). Trimming shortened V by 1 base and J by 3 bases, and 6 bases separated the two germline ends. V gene TRBV27 combines with J gene TRBJ1-4, with D possibly matching TRBD1 (5 bases). The TCR comes from an adult with an advanced solid tumor such as melanoma, head and neck, liver or kidney cancer. Sequenced material: CD4+ or CD8+ T cells sorted from blood, taken in a trial of the OX40 agonist ivuxolimab. The CDR3 is CASSLLGANEKLFF. The CDR3, as DNA: TGTGCCAGCAGTTTATTAGGGGCTAATGAAAAACTGTTTTTT.